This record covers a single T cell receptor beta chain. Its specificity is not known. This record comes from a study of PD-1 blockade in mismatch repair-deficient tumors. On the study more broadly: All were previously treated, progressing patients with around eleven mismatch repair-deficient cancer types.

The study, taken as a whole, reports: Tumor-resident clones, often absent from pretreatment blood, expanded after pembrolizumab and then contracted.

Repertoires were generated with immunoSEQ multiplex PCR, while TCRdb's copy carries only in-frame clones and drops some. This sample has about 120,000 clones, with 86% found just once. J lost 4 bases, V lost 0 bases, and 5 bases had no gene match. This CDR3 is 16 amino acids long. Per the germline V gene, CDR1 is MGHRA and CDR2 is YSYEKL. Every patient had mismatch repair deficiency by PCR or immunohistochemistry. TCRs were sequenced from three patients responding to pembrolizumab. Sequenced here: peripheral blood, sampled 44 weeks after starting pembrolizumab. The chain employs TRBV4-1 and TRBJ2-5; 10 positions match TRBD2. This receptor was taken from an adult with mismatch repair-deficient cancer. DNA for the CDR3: TGCGCCAGCAGCCAAGAGGTCAGCGGGAGGGGAGAGACCCAGTACTTC. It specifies CASSQEVSGRGETQYF.